These T cell receptor delta chains were read from a single sample in a study of fetal and pediatric gammadelta thymocytes. TCRdb redid the clone calls on the reads with CATT. Of some 690 delta-chain clones listed, under 20% are singletons. The source material was Vgamma9Vdelta2 gamma-delta T cells from the thymus. The receptors stem from a human fetus. CDR3s include the opening cysteine and the closing phenylalanine or tryptophan. The D gene is left open where the match is weak. Part of the rows lack a size; the others show once, few, many or a class for expanded clones.

D gene: TRDD3; clone size: large; V gene: TRDV1; J gene: TRDJ3; CDR3 protein: CALGELGIRSSWDTRQMFF; CDR3 DNA: TGTGCTCTTGGGGAACTAGGGATACGGAGCTCCTGGGACACCCGACAGATGTTTTTC
D gene: TRDD3; clone size: large; V gene: TRDV2; J gene: TRDJ3; CDR3 protein: CACDTGGSWDTRQMFF; CDR3 DNA: TGTGCCTGTGACACTGGGGGATCCTGGGACACCCGACAGATGTTTTTC
D gene: NA; clone size: large; V gene: TRDV2; J gene: TRDJ2; CDR3 protein: CACDTWGTAQLFF; CDR3 DNA: TGTGCCTGTGACACCTGGGGGACAGCACAACTCTTCTTT
D gene: NA; clone size: large; V gene: TRDV2; J gene: TRDJ3; CDR3 protein: CACDLGWDTRQMFF; CDR3 DNA: TGTGCCTGTGACCTGGGCTGGGACACCCGACAGATGTTTTTC
D gene: TRDD3; clone size: large; V gene: TRDV2; J gene: TRDJ2; CDR3 protein: CACDTLGDLTAQLFF; CDR3 DNA: TGTGCCTGTGACACACTGGGGGATTTGACAGCACAACTCTTCTTT
D gene: TRDD3; clone size: large; V gene: TRDV2; J gene: TRDJ2; CDR3 protein: CACDYWGTPTAQLFF; CDR3 DNA: TGTGCCTGTGACTACTGGGGCACTCCGACAGCACAACTCTTCTTT
D gene: TRDD3; clone size: large; V gene: TRDV2; J gene: TRDJ2; CDR3 protein: CACDTVLGDTAQLFF; CDR3 DNA: TGTGCCTGTGACACCGTACTGGGGGATACAGCACAACTCTTCTTT
D gene: NA; clone size: few; V gene: TRDV2; J gene: TRDJ3; CDR3 protein: CACDTGSWDTRQTFF; CDR3 DNA: TGTGCCTGTGACACCGGCTCCTGGGACACCCGACAGACGTTTTTC
D gene: NA; clone size: medium-sized; V gene: TRDV2; J gene: TRDJ3; CDR3 protein: CACDTVLSSWDTRQMFF; CDR3 DNA: TGTGCCTGTGACACCGTACTGAGCTCCTGGGACACCCGACAGATGTTTTTC
D gene: NA; clone size: large; V gene: TRDV2; J gene: TRDJ2; CDR3 protein: CACDTGGHALTAQLFF; CDR3 DNA: TGTGCCTGTGACACTGGGGGTCATGCTTTGACAGCACAACTCTTCTTT
D gene: TRDD3; clone size: medium-sized; V gene: TRDV2; J gene: TRDJ1; CDR3 protein: CACDKYWGIHTDKLIF; CDR3 DNA: TGTGCCTGTGACAAGTACTGGGGGATACACACCGATAAACTCATCTTT
D gene: TRDD3; clone size: large; V gene: TRDV2; J gene: TRDJ2; CDR3 protein: CACDGGYLLTAQLFF; CDR3 DNA: TGTGCCTGTGACGGGGGATACCTTTTGACAGCACAACTCTTCTTT
D gene: TRDD3; clone size: large; V gene: TRDV2; J gene: TRDJ3; CDR3 protein: CACDTGGGYWDTRQMFF; CDR3 DNA: TGTGCCTGTGACACCGGTGGGGGATACTGGGACACCCGACAGATGTTTTTC
D gene: TRDD3; clone size: large; V gene: TRDV2; J gene: TRDJ3; CDR3 protein: CACFTGGYSWDTRQMFF; CDR3 DNA: TGTGCCTGTTTTACTGGGGGATACTCCTGGGACACCCGACAGATGTTTTTC
D gene: TRDD3; clone size: few; V gene: TRDV2; J gene: TRDJ1; CDR3 protein: CACDRGYAYTDKLIF; CDR3 DNA: TGTGCCTGTGACCGGGGATACGCCTACACCGATAAACTCATCTTT
D gene: TRDD3; clone size: medium-sized; V gene: TRDV2; J gene: TRDJ3; CDR3 protein: CACDTVGIRSWDTRQMFF; CDR3 DNA: TGTGCCTGTGACACCGTGGGGATACGCTCCTGGGACACCCGACAGATGTTTTTC
D gene: TRDD3; clone size: large; V gene: TRDV2; J gene: TRDJ1; CDR3 protein: CACDTWGIDKLIF; CDR3 DNA: TGTGCCTGTGACACCTGGGGGATCGATAAACTCATCTTT
D gene: TRDD3; clone size: large; V gene: TRDV2; J gene: TRDJ3; CDR3 protein: CACDTWGIQSSWDTRQMFF; CDR3 DNA: TGTGCCTGTGACACCTGGGGGATACAGAGCTCCTGGGACACCCGACAGATGTTTTTC
D gene: NA; clone size: large; V gene: TRDV2; J gene: TRDJ2; CDR3 protein: CACDTGGLTAQLFF; CDR3 DNA: TGTGCCTGTGACACCGGGGGATTGACAGCACAACTCTTCTTT
D gene: TRDD3; clone size: few; V gene: TRDV2; J gene: TRDJ2; CDR3 protein: CACDTVLGDTLTAQLFF; CDR3 DNA: TGTGCCTGTGACACCGTACTGGGGGATACTTTGACAGCACAACTCTTCTTT
D gene: TRDD3; clone size: large; V gene: TRDV2; J gene: TRDJ2; CDR3 protein: CACDKLGDTSAQLFF; CDR3 DNA: TGTGCCTGTGACAAGCTGGGGGATACATCAGCACAACTCTTCTTT
D gene: TRDD3; clone size: large; V gene: TRDV2; J gene: TRDJ3; CDR3 protein: CACDTGGYGSWDTRQMFF; CDR3 DNA: TGTGCCTGTGACACCGGGGGATACGGCTCCTGGGACACCCGACAGATGTTTTTC
D gene: TRDD3; clone size: large; V gene: TRDV2; J gene: TRDJ3; CDR3 protein: CACDTVLGDSSWDTRQMFF; CDR3 DNA: TGTGCCTGTGACACCGTACTGGGGGATAGCTCCTGGGACACCCGACAGATGTTTTTC
D gene: TRDD3; clone size: large; V gene: TRDV2; J gene: TRDJ1; CDR3 protein: CACDVLGDTHTDKLIF; CDR3 DNA: TGTGCCTGTGACGTACTGGGGGATACGCACACCGATAAACTCATCTTT
D gene: TRDD3; clone size: large; V gene: TRDV2; J gene: TRDJ3; CDR3 protein: CACDTVAGGYGWDTRQMFF; CDR3 DNA: TGTGCCTGTGACACTGTGGCTGGGGGATACGGCTGGGACACCCGACAGATGTTTTTC
D gene: TRDD3; clone size: large; V gene: TRDV2; J gene: TRDJ2; CDR3 protein: CACVLLGEAQLFF; CDR3 DNA: TGTGCCTGTGTCCTACTGGGGGAAGCACAACTCTTCTTT
D gene: TRDD3; clone size: large; V gene: TRDV2; J gene: TRDJ2; CDR3 protein: CACDMVLGDTTLTAQLFF; CDR3 DNA: TGTGCCTGTGACATGGTACTGGGGGATACAACTTTGACAGCACAACTCTTCTTT
D gene: TRDD3; clone size: large; V gene: TRDV2; J gene: TRDJ3; CDR3 protein: CACDTWGIEDWDTRQMFF; CDR3 DNA: TGTGCCTGTGACACCTGGGGGATAGAGGACTGGGACACCCGACAGATGTTTTTC
D gene: TRDD3; clone size: large; V gene: TRDV2; J gene: TRDJ3; CDR3 protein: CACDTVLGESSWDTRQMFF; CDR3 DNA: TGTGCCTGTGACACCGTACTGGGGGAAAGCTCCTGGGACACCCGACAGATGTTTTTC
D gene: TRDD3; clone size: large; V gene: TRDV2; J gene: TRDJ3; CDR3 protein: CACDTVWGIRSWDTRQMFF; CDR3 DNA: TGTGCCTGTGACACCGTCTGGGGGATACGCTCCTGGGACACCCGACAGATGTTTTTC
D gene: TRDD3; clone size: large; V gene: TRDV2; J gene: TRDJ2; CDR3 protein: CACDTGGSLTAQLFF; CDR3 DNA: TGTGCCTGTGACACCGGGGGATCTTTGACAGCACAACTCTTCTTT
D gene: NA; clone size: large; V gene: TRDV2; J gene: TRDJ1; CDR3 protein: CACGYDKLIF; CDR3 DNA: TGTGCCTGTGGATACGATAAACTCATCTTT
D gene: NA; clone size: large; V gene: TRDV2; J gene: TRDJ1; CDR3 protein: CACDTDTDKLIF; CDR3 DNA: TGTGCCTGTGACACGGATACCGATAAACTCATCTTT
D gene: TRDD3; clone size: large; V gene: TRDV2; J gene: TRDJ3; CDR3 protein: CACDTVLGDTRSSWDTRQMFF; CDR3 DNA: TGTGCCTGTGACACCGTACTGGGGGATACGCGCAGCTCCTGGGACACCCGACAGATGTTTTTC
D gene: TRDD3; clone size: large; V gene: TRDV2; J gene: TRDJ1; CDR3 protein: CACDRYWGDTDKLIF; CDR3 DNA: TGTGCCTGTGACAGGTACTGGGGGGACACCGATAAACTCATCTTT
D gene: TRDD3; clone size: large; V gene: TRDV2; J gene: TRDJ3; CDR3 protein: CACDNDWGIRDSWDTRQMFF; CDR3 DNA: TGTGCCTGTGACAATGACTGGGGGATACGCGACTCCTGGGACACCCGACAGATGTTTTTC
D gene: TRDD3; clone size: NA; V gene: TRDV2; J gene: TRDJ1; CDR3 protein: CACDTVLGDTDKLIF; CDR3 DNA: TGTGCCTGTGACACCGTACTGGGGGACACCGATAAACTCATCTTT
D gene: TRDD3; clone size: large; V gene: TRDV2; J gene: TRDJ3; CDR3 protein: CACDTGGYASWDTRQMFF; CDR3 DNA: TGTGCCTGTGACACCGGGGGATACGCGTCCTGGGACACCCGACAGATGTTTTTC
D gene: NA; clone size: large; V gene: TRDV2; J gene: TRDJ2; CDR3 protein: CACDTGWGTAQLFF; CDR3 DNA: TGTGCCTGTGACACGGGCTGGGGGACAGCACAACTCTTCTTT
D gene: TRDD3; clone size: large; V gene: TRDV2; J gene: TRDJ3; CDR3 protein: CACDTVTGGYASSWDTRQMFF; CDR3 DNA: TGTGCCTGTGACACCGTAACTGGGGGATACGCGAGCTCCTGGGACACCCGACAGATGTTTTTC